Presented here are 26 T cell receptor beta chains from one specimen sequenced in a study of T cell responses to AZD1222 COVID-19 vaccine. Sequencing used immunoSEQ multiplex PCR; TCRdb keeps in-frame clones, though not all of them. Of 98,000 or so clones listed, more than 85% are singletons. The specimen comprised peripheral blood, sampled on day 0 of AZD1222 vaccination. These receptors came from an adult in good health.

V is TRBV2 and J is TRBJ2-1, with D hard to call. The germline V and J ends were trimmed by 7 bases and 0 bases, with 13 bases remaining between them. CDR1 and CDR2 from the germline V gene are SNHLY and FYNNEI. CDR3 size: 15 residues. The CDR3 reads CASNPTASSYNEQFF. The CDR3 region has the DNA TGTGCCAGCAATCCTACTGCTAGCTCCTACAATGAGCAGTTCTTC.

This chain joins TRBV18 and TRBJ2-2; a possible D gene is TRBD1 (5 bases). The germline V and J ends were trimmed by 2 bases and 2 bases, with 9 bases remaining between them. Germline V gene sequence: CDR1 KGHSH, CDR2 LQKENI. The length of the CDR3 is 15 residues. The CDR3 DNA is TGTGCCAGCTCACCAGACAGCGCCAACACCGGGGAGCTGTTTTTT. It encodes CASSPDSANTGELFF.

The rearrangement uses TRBV20-1 and TRBJ1-1, with unresolved D. The germline gives CDR1 DFQATT, CDR2 SNEGSKA (reference sequence). Deletions cut 7 bases from V and 6 bases from J, with 9 bases between. This CDR3 comprises 10 residues. The CDR3 loop reads CSVDKAEAFF. The CDR3 region has the DNA TGCAGTGTCGATAAGGCTGAAGCTTTCTTT.

The V gene is TRBV2, the J gene TRBJ2-7; D may be TRBD2 (6 bases). V dropped 7 bases and J dropped 0 bases, with 10 bases sitting between them. Germline V gene lookup returns CDR1 SNHLY and CDR2 FYNNEI. The CDR3 has 13 residues. In DNA form, the CDR3 reads TGTGCCAGCACCGACGGGGGCTCCTACGAGCAGTACTTC. It is translated as CASTDGGSYEQYF. The variable domain in full, completed from reference TRBV2 and TRBJ2-7, reads EPEVTQTPSHQVTQMGQEVILRCVPISNHLYFYWYRQILGQKVEFLVSFYNNEISEKSEIFDDQFSVERPDGSNFTLKIRSTKLEDSAMYFCASTDGGSYEQYFGPGTRLTVT.

The chain uses TRBV5-1 and TRBJ1-2, with 8 bases matching TRBD1. The ends lost 4 bases at V and 7 bases at J; junction bases unmatched: 15. Germline V gives CDR1 SGHRS, CDR2 YFSETQ. This CDR3 is 16 amino acids long. The CDR3 loop is CASSPQGQGAGGGYTF. The CDR3, as DNA: TGCGCCAGCAGCCCCCAAGGGCAGGGGGCTGGCGGTGGCTACACCTTC.

V and J are TRBV19 and TRBJ2-2; D unresolved. The CDR3 extends over 13 amino acids. Deletions cut 0 bases from V and 10 bases from J, with 9 bases between. Germline lookup yields CDR1 LNHDA and CDR2 SQIVND (reference sequence). In DNA form, the CDR3 reads TGTGCCAGTAGTATAGAGGCTTTAAAGGAGCTGTTTTTT. Translating gives CASSIEALKELFF.

The chain couples TRBV2 to TRBJ1-4; 8 positions match TRBD1. The CDR3 totals 15 residues. CDR1 and CDR2 (germline): SNHLY, FYNNEI. J lost 3 bases, V lost 6 bases, and 6 bases had no gene match. CDR3: CASREDRAANEKLFF. CDR3 in DNA: TGTGCCAGCAGGGAGGACAGGGCGGCTAATGAAAAACTGTTTTTT.

The chain has TRBV15 and TRBJ2-1, with TRBD2 identical over 11 bases. V shed 0 bases, J shed 7 bases, and the junction held 8 bases outside the gene matches. From germline, CDR1 is LNHNV and CDR2 YYDKDF (reference sequence). CDR3 length: 17 residues. CDR3 region: CATSRDLTSGRQNEQFF. The CDR3 DNA is TGTGCCACCAGCAGAGACCTAACTAGCGGGAGACAAAATGAGCAGTTCTTC.

V gene TRBV9 combines with J gene TRBJ2-3; tentatively, D is TRBD2 (6 bases). CDR3 size: 15 residues. The V and J ends lost 3 bases and 5 bases respectively, with 16 bases between them. Germline CDR1 SGDLS, CDR2 YYNGEE. The CDR3: CASSAPGGTRDTQYF. The CDR3 DNA is TGTGCCAGCAGCGCCCCCGGAGGGACCAGAGATACGCAGTATTTT.

This chain uses TRBV11-2 with TRBJ2-7, with a weak D call TRBD2 (5 bases). CDR3 length equals 14 residues. CDR1 and CDR2 from the germline V gene are SGHAT and FQNNGV. V was pared by 2 bases and J by 7 bases, with 15 bases between. This CDR3 is CASSLRRGRKEQYF. CDR3 DNA sequence: TGTGCCAGCAGCTTACGTCGAGGGCGAAAAGAGCAGTACTTC.

The rearrangement uses TRBV6-6 and TRBJ2-2; D may correspond to TRBD1 or TRBD2 (5 bases each). In germline, CDR1 is MNHNY, CDR2 SVGAGI (reference sequence). The CDR3 spans 14 residues. V lost 6 bases and J 4 bases, leaving 12 bases between the germline ends. CDR3 region: CASSRDRFTGELFF. In DNA, the CDR3 is TGTGCCAGCAGCAGGGACCGCTTCACCGGGGAGCTGTTTTTT.

The sample holds a few counts of this clone. The chain recombines TRBV19 with TRBJ2-7; 7 bases line up with TRBD1. Losses at the gene ends were 8 bases for V and 3 bases for J; bases not matched to a gene: 16. CDR3 length equals 16 residues. Germline V lookup: CDR1 LNHDA, CDR2 SQIVND (reference sequence). Here the CDR3 reads CASSAAVGQRSYEQYF. The CDR3 DNA sequence: TGTGCCAGTTCTGCCGCCGTGGGACAGAGAAGCTACGAGCAGTACTTC.

The chain uses TRBV27 and TRBJ1-5; D uncertain. CDR3 length: 12 residues. Germline CDR1 and CDR2: MNHEY and SMNVEV (reference sequence). V gave up 3 bases and J gave up 7 bases, with 7 bases separating them. The DNA of the CDR3 is TGTGCCAGCAGTTTCTCCGGGCAGCCCCAGCATTTT. It is translated as CASSFSGQPQHF.

CDR3 sequence (DNA): TGCAGCGTGGGGGGCGTTTTCTCTGGGGCCAACGTCCTGACTTTC. Protein product: CSVGGVFSGANVLTF. The rearrangement joins TRBV29-1 to TRBJ2-6; D could derive from TRBD1 or TRBD2 (6 bases each). Germline V gives CDR1 SQVTM, CDR2 ANQGSEA. Between the trimmed V and J ends, which lost 6 bases and 0 bases, there was a span of 12 bases. The length of the CDR3 is 15 residues.

The chain has TRBV18 and TRBJ1-5; D might be TRBD1 (5 bases). V dropped 4 bases and J dropped 2 bases, with 12 bases sitting between them. Per the germline V gene, CDR1 is KGHSH and CDR2 is LQKENI. The CDR3 runs to 15 residues. The CDR3 loop reads CASSRGRARNQPQHF. The CDR3 DNA reads TGTGCCAGCTCACGGGGCAGGGCGCGCAATCAGCCCCAGCATTTT.

This rearrangement joins TRBV5-1 to TRBJ1-6, with 7 bases that match TRBD1. CDR1 is SGHRS, CDR2 YFSETQ, per germline. Losses at the gene ends were 2 bases for V and 10 bases for J; bases not matched to a gene: 6. The CDR3 totals 14 residues. The CDR3 loop is CASSLQGSGSPLHF. The CDR3 bases are TGCGCCAGCAGCTTACAGGGGTCGGGGTCACCCCTCCACTTT.

The gene calls are TRBV6-1 and TRBJ2-1; D gene unclear. There are 13 residues in the CDR3. In germline, CDR1 is MNHNS, CDR2 SASEGT. The V end was cut by 0 bases, the J end by 9 bases, with 9 bases between. The CDR3 coding sequence is TGTGCCAGCAGTGAAGCGTTGCTAGGTGAGCAGTTCTTC. It translates to CASSEALLGEQFF.

The rearrangement joins TRBV3-1 (or the pseudogene TRBV3-2) to TRBJ2-3, with 12 bases matching TRBD2. The CDR3 spans 18 residues. The ends lost 2 bases at V and 3 bases at J; junction bases unmatched: 9. Per the germline V gene, CDR1 is LGHDT and CDR2 is YNNKEL (reference sequence). The CDR3 DNA follows: TGTGCCAGCAGCCAAATCCCTAGCGGGAGGGCCGGTACAGATACGCAGTATTTT. Translation gives CASSQIPSGRAGTDTQYF.

The count of this clone is one. The genes are TRBV29-1 and TRBJ2-7; a possible D gene is TRBD1 (5 bases). The V end was cut by 6 bases, the J end by 4 bases, with 13 bases between. The germline gives CDR1 SQVTM, CDR2 ANQGSEA. The CDR3 runs 12 residues. CDR3 in DNA: TGCAGCGTCGGCGACAGAGTTTACGAGCAGTACTTC. It yields the protein CSVGDRVYEQYF.

V and J are TRBV18 and TRBJ2-2, with TRBD2 matching 8 bases. The junction had 12 bases not matched to a gene; V was cut back by 1 base and J by 5 bases. The CDR3 has 18 amino acids. CDR1 KGHSH and CDR2 LQKENI come from the germline V gene. CDR3 residues: CASSPQNFGTSGTGELFF. The CDR3 DNA reads as TGTGCCAGCTCACCACAGAATTTTGGTACTAGCGGAACCGGGGAGCTGTTTTTT.

The chain carries TRBV2 and TRBJ2-2; perhaps TRBD2 as D (6 bases). V lost 7 bases and J lost 2, with 14 bases in between. This CDR3 is built from 15 residues. Germline CDR1 is SNHLY and CDR2 is FYNNEI. The CDR3 spells CASNELASNTGELFF. In DNA form, the CDR3 reads TGTGCCAGCAACGAGCTAGCGTCAAACACCGGGGAGCTGTTTTTT.

The chain uses TRBV23-1 and TRBJ2-2, with 10 bases lining up with TRBD2. TRBV23-1 is an ORF for which the function is uncertain. CDR3 length: 14 amino acids. The CDR3 loop reads CAEREGTLGGELFF. Here the CDR3 DNA reads TGCGCTGAGCGGGAGGGAACTCTCGGCGGGGAGCTGTTTTTT.

This chain uses TRBV6-5 with TRBJ1-5; tentatively, D is TRBD1 (5 bases). The CDR3 totals 13 residues. Germline CDR1 reads MNHEY; CDR2 reads SVGAGI. Trimming stripped 4 bases from V and 3 bases from J, with 7 bases between. CDR3 in amino acids: CASSSRDNQPQHF. The CDR3 DNA is TGTGCCAGCAGTTCCAGGGACAATCAGCCCCAGCATTTT.

The chain carries TRBV30 and TRBJ2-7; either TRBD1 or TRBD2 may fit D (5 bases each). The CDR3 contains 12 residues. CDR1 and CDR2 (germline): GTSNPN, SVGIG (reference sequence). The CDR3 reads CAMGRNSYEQYF. The CDR3 region has the DNA TGTGCGATGGGACGGAACTCCTACGAGCAGTACTTC.

The J gene is TRBJ2-7, the V gene TRBV11-2; TRBD2 agrees at 9 bases. After removal of 1 base from V and 0 bases from J, the junction contained 4 bases not matched to a gene. The CDR3 length is 16 residues. CDR1 and CDR2 (germline): SGHAT, FQNNGV. CDR3 sequence: CASSLGLAGISYEQYF. Here the CDR3 DNA reads TGTGCCAGCAGCTTAGGGCTAGCGGGGATCTCCTACGAGCAGTACTTC.

The rearrangement joins TRBV19 to TRBJ1-3, with D possibly being TRBD1 (6 bases). Germline CDR1 is LNHDA and CDR2 is SQIVND (reference sequence). V shed 0 bases and J shed 4 bases, with 16 bases lying between them. The CDR3 totals 17 residues. The CDR3 DNA sequence: TGTGCCAGTAGTATAGACCCATACAGGGCCGAAGGAAACACCATATATTTT. Amino acid sequence: CASSIDPYRAEGNTIYF.